This T cell receptor (beta chain) is from a study of tumour-infiltrating T cells in Burkitt lymphoma. Across the whole study: Repertoire clonality predicted overall and progression-free survival.

This table comes from immunoSEQ multiplex PCR, and its TCRdb copy is limited to in-frame clones, with some not included. The sample lists more than 1,500 clones, approximately 20% occurring once. V was trimmed by 3 bases and J by 4 bases, leaving 11 bases between them. The CDR3 has 13 residues. From germline, CDR1 is SGDLS and CDR2 YYNGEE. Sequenced: tumor tissue. The chain employs TRBV9 and TRBJ2-7, with D possibly matching TRBD2 (5 bases). The TCR sequence derives from a human donor with diffuse large B-cell lymphoma. The DNA of the CDR3 is TGTGCCAGCAGCGCGGGAACTCCGTACGAGCAGTACTTC. Residues: CASSAGTPYEQYF.